What follows are 22 T cell receptor gamma chains derived from one specimen sequenced in a study of gammadelta T cells in human blood. TCRdb reanalyzed the RT-PCR reads using CATT. The sample lists about 230 gamma-chain clones, around 1.2% seen once, with approximately 31% in the top ten. Sequences were obtained from non-Vgamma9Vdelta2 gamma-delta T cells from infant blood. Source of these receptors: a human donor.

Judged by abundance, this clone is large. This chain connects TRGV4 to TRGJP. In germline, CDR1 is EGSTGY, CDR2 YDSYTSSV. This CDR3 region has 14 residues. V lost 9 bases to trimming and J lost 4 bases; unmatched junction nucleotides: 3. The CDR3 protein is CATRQELGKKIKVF. DNA for the CDR3: TGTGCCACCCGTCAAGAGTTGGGCAAAAAAATCAAGGTATTT.

This clone was counted a few times. This sequence joins TRGV2 and TRGJ1 or TRGJ2. The germline gives CDR1 EGSNGY, CDR2 YDSYNSKV. Unmatched junction bases numbered 5, after V lost 2 bases and J lost 16 bases. The length of the CDR3 is 9 residues. CDR3 sequence: CATWDAQLF. The CDR3 region has the DNA TGTGCCACCTGGGACGCCCAGCTCTTT.

This clone came up a few times. A J gene of TRGJ1 or TRGJ2 was called, though the V gene was not. The CDR3 has 15 residues. This chain's CDR3 is CATWDRRGNYYKKLF. The CDR3 DNA is TGTGCCACCTGGGACAGGCGAGGGAATTATTATAAGAAACTCTTT.

This clone is hyperexpanded within its sample. The chain joins TRGV4 to TRGJ1 or TRGJ2. Germline values: CDR1 EGSTGY, CDR2 YDSYTSSV. V trimming: 1 base; J trimming: 3 bases; junction bases outside the gene matches: 3. The CDR3 spans 13 residues. The DNA for the CDR3 is TGTGCCACCTGGGATGGTTTTTATTATAAGAAACTCTTT. Its protein is CATWDGFYYKKLF.

This clone is hyperexpanded in the sample. This chain joins TRGV9 and TRGJP1. The V and J ends lost 3 bases and 8 bases, in that order; junction bases with no gene match: 3. In germline, CDR1 is GITISATS, CDR2 ISYDGTV (reference sequence). The CDR3 consists of 12 residues. CDR3 DNA sequence: TGTGCCTTGTGGGAGTCCGGTTGGTTCAAGATATTT. Translation: CALWESGWFKIF.

In regard to this clone: TCRdb assigns this DNA the protein of a much larger clone, which departs from its translation at residue 8; this likely reflects a read error, and the protein shown comes from translating the DNA. This chain joins TRGV3 and TRGJ1 or TRGJ2. This CDR3 is 14 amino acids long. CDR1 is VTNTFY and CDR2 is YDVSTARD in the germline V gene (reference sequence). V lost 0 bases and J lost 5; bases outside the gene matches: 7. CDR3 bases: TGTGCCACCTGGGACAGGCCCCGGAATTATAAGAAACTCTTT. Translated: CATWDRPRNYKKLF.

By share, this clone ranks as hyperexpanded. The V call is TRGV9, the J call TRGJ1 or TRGJ2. Germline-derived CDR1 and CDR2 are GITISATS and ISYDGTV (reference sequence). V lost 0 bases and J lost 1; bases outside the gene matches: 9. CDR3 size: 16 residues. Written as DNA, the CDR3 is TGTGCCTTGTGGGAGGTGCCCAGCTTCAATTATTATAAGAAACTCTTT. Protein: CALWEVPSFNYYKKLF.

This clone is medium-sized in the sample. This chain connects TRGV9 to TRGJ1 or TRGJ2. CDR3 length equals 15 residues. Germline V CDR1 and CDR2: GITISATS, ISYDGTV (reference sequence). Losses at the gene ends were 1 base for V and 0 bases for J; bases not matched to a gene: 6. CDR3 residues: CALWEVYLNYYKKLF. In DNA form, the CDR3 reads TGTGCCTTGTGGGAGGTATACTTGAATTATTATAAGAAACTCTTT.

This clone was found a few times. A read error likely explains this, since a far larger clone differs by one base. The same CDR3 is also encoded by other DNA sequences in this sample. The chain has TRGV5 and TRGJ1 or TRGJ2. In germline, CDR1 is VINAFY, CDR2 YDVSNSKD. V shed 10 bases and J 3 bases; nucleotides not matched to a gene: 12. This CDR3 contains 13 residues. As DNA, the CDR3 is TGTGCCACATGGACTCCGATTTATTATAAGAAACTCTTT. Protein: CATWTPIYYKKLF.

As to this clone: The protein in TCRdb stems from a much larger clone and differs at residue 6 from this DNA's translation, likely a read error; here the protein is translated from the DNA. The rearrangement joins TRGV5 to TRGJ1 or TRGJ2. This CDR3 is built from 13 residues. In germline, CDR1 is VINAFY, CDR2 YDVSNSKD. J was trimmed by 3 bases and V by 1 base; bases with no gene match: 3. The CDR3 coding sequence is TGTGCCACCTGGGACAGTCCTTATTATAAGAAACTCTTT. Its protein is CATWDSPYYKKLF.

A few counts support this clone. Only one base separates this from a far larger clonotype, so it likely reflects a read error. The DNA is left out, because the CDR3 cannot be placed on it with certainty; the CDR3 is given as TCRdb lists it. Called V gene: TRGV4; the J gene was not called. The CDR3 spans 30 residues, counting both ends. Germline CDR1 reads EGSTGY; CDR2 reads YDSYTSSV. The chain's CDR3 is CATWGFIIRNSLAVEQHLLSQVSIGRIQHF.

This clone is termed large (0.1 to 1%). The rearrangement links TRGV5 to TRGJ1 or TRGJ2. V lost 0 bases and J lost 3; bases outside the gene matches: 2. Germline CDR1 VINAFY, CDR2 YDVSNSKD. This CDR3 comprises 13 residues. DNA of the CDR3: TGTGCCACCTGGGACAGGCCTTATTATAAGAAACTCTTT. Amino acid sequence: CATWDRPYYKKLF.

This clone is large in the sample. V gene TRGV4 combines with J gene TRGJ1 or TRGJ2. The germline V gene encodes CDR1 EGSTGY and CDR2 YDSYTSSV. This CDR3 comprises 13 residues. J was trimmed by 6 bases and V by 0 bases; bases with no gene match: 5. CDR3 sequence: CATWDGPVYKKLF. The CDR3 DNA reads TGTGCCACCTGGGATGGGCCGGTTTATAAGAAACTCTTT.

In its sample, this clone is hyperexpanded. The chain joins TRGV10 to TRGJ1 or TRGJ2. TRGV10 is an open reading frame whose function is uncertain. The CDR3 is 12 residues long. V lost 8 bases to trimming and J lost 7 bases; unmatched junction nucleotides: 9. CDR3 nucleotides: TGTGCTGCGTGGGATAGGGGCTATAAGAAACTCTTT. This gives the protein CAAWDRGYKKLF.

This clone has more than one count but fewer than ten. TCRdb assigns this DNA the protein of a much larger clone, which departs from its translation at residue 3; this likely reflects a read error, and the protein shown comes from translating the DNA. V is TRGV5 and J is TRGJ1 or TRGJ2. CDR1 is VINAFY, CDR2 YDVSNSKD, per germline. CDR3 length: 13 amino acids. Here the CDR3 reads CAPWTPIYYKKLF. The CDR3 DNA sequence: TGTGCCCCCTGGACTCCGATTTATTATAAGAAACTCTTT.

In the case of this clone: Since a much larger clone is just one base distant, this may be a read error. The chain couples TRGV2 to TRGJ1 or TRGJ2. Germline V gene lookup returns CDR1 EGSNGY and CDR2 YDSYNSKV. The CDR3 runs 13 residues. This chain's CDR3 is CATWDRLRYKKLF. The DNA of the CDR3 is TGTGCAACCTGGGACAGGCTGCGGTATAAGAAACTCTTT.

This clone showed up just a few times. Given a far larger clone just one base away, this is likely a sequencing read error. The chain uses TRGV4 and TRGJ1 or TRGJ2. CDR3 length equals 13 residues. From germline, CDR1 is EGSTGY and CDR2 YDSYTSSV. In DNA, the CDR3 is TGTGCCAACTGGGATGGTTTTTATTATAAGAAACTCTTT. This gives the protein CANWDGFYYKKLF.

This clone is categorized as large. The V and J genes are TRGV8 and TRGJ1 or TRGJ2. TCRdb is silent on the J gene; assignment here came from matching the DNA to germline. Germline V lookup: CDR1 VENAVY, CDR2 YDSYNSRV. Losses at the gene ends were 5 bases for V and 3 bases for J; bases not matched to a gene: 1. There are 11 residues in the CDR3. CDR3 nucleotides: TGTGCCACCTGGGTTTATTATAAGAAACTCTTT. Translating gives CATWVYYKKLF.

This clone was observed a handful of times. A much larger clone differs from this one at a single base, so this may be a read error. This rearrangement joins TRGV5 to TRGJ1 or TRGJ2. Germline-derived CDR1 and CDR2 are VINAFY and YDVSNSKD. The CDR3 is made up of 13 amino acids. CDR3 bases: TGTGCCAACTGGGACAGGCTGAATTATAAGAAACTCTTT. This sequence encodes CANWDRLNYKKLF.

By frequency in the sample, this clone is large (0.1 to 1%). The V and J genes are TRGV4 and TRGJ1 or TRGJ2. Germline-derived CDR1 and CDR2 are EGSTGY and YDSYTSSV. The CDR3 length is 15 residues. V lost 5 bases to trimming and J lost 0 bases; unmatched junction nucleotides: 10. DNA for the CDR3: TGTGCCACCTGGGGCTTATGGACGAATTATTATAAGAAACTCTTT. Its protein is CATWGLWTNYYKKLF.

This clone showed up just a few times. A much larger clone is a single base away; this may be a read error. The sample carries other DNA sequences with the same CDR3. V gene TRGV5 combines with J gene TRGJ1 or TRGJ2. Germline values: CDR1 VINAFY, CDR2 YDVSNSKD. This CDR3 is built from 13 residues. The CDR3 region is CATWTPIYYKKLF. The CDR3 DNA follows: TGTGCAACCTGGACTCCGATTTATTATAAGAAACTCTTT.

In its sample, this clone was seen a few times. This chain joins TRGV8 and TRGJ1 or TRGJ2. CDR3 length equals 12 residues. The germline V gene has CDR1 VENAVY and CDR2 YDSYNSRV. Trimming at V came to 5 bases and at J to 11 bases, leaving 12 bases not matched to a gene. The CDR3, as DNA: TGTGCCACCTGGGCGAGGGTTGGTGAGAAACTCTTT. It is translated as CATWARVGEKLF.